This T cell receptor (beta chain) was captured by sequencing in a study of blood T cell repertoires in COVID-19. Study-level background: Acute and convalescent COVID-19 samples came from the United States, Italy and Spain.

Seattle-derived patients entered the study during active infection and were followed longitudinally. The CDR3 spans 13 residues. Deletions cut 10 bases from V and 1 base from J, with 13 bases between. Germline-derived CDR1 and CDR2 are MDHEN and SYDVKM. How the authors handled the data: Amplification of reference gene primers provided the estimated nucleated cell counts. Repertoires were generated with immunoSEQ multiplex PCR, while TCRdb's copy carries only in-frame clones and drops some. V and J calls and clone size follow that table, whereas D and trimming were derived from the DNA. Seen here are under 200,000 clones, around 84% observed once, and the top ten hold less than 6.5%.

The sample comprised peripheral blood. This receptor was taken from a woman aged 45-60 years with COVID-19, enrolled during active disease. The gene calls are TRBV28 and TRBJ1-2, with D perhaps TRBD1 (6 bases). CDR3 sequence reads: CATQQGINYGYTF. The DNA for the CDR3 is TGTGCCACTCAACAGGGAATTAACTATGGCTACACCTTC.